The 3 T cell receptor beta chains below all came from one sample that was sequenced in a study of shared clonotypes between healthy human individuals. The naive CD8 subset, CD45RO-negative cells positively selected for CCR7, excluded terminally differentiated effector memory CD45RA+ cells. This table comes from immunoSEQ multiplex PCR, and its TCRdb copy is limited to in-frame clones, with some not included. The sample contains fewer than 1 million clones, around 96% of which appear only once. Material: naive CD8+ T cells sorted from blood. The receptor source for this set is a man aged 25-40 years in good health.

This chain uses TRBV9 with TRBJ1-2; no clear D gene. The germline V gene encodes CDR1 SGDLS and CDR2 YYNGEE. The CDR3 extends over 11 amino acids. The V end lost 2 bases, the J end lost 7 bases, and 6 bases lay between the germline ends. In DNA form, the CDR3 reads TGTGCCAGCAGCGTCGTCTCTGGCTACACCTTC. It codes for CASSVVSGYTF.

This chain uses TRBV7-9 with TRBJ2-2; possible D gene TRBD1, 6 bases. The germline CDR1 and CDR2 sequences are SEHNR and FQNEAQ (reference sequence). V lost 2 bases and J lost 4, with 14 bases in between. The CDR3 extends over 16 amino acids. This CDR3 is CASSLIVAGATGELFF. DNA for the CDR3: TGTGCCAGCAGCTTAATTGTGGCAGGGGCCACCGGGGAGCTGTTTTTT.

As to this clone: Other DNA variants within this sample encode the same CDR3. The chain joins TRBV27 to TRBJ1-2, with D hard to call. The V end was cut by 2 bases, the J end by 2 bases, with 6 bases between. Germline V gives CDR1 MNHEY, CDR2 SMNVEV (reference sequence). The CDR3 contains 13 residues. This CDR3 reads CASSLGQNYGYTF. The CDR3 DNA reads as TGTGCCAGCAGTTTAGGGCAGAACTATGGCTACACCTTC.